These T cell receptor beta chains were read from a single sample in a study of technical replicates of blood from a few donors. The data were produced by immunoSEQ multiplex PCR, yet TCRdb's version contains in-frame clones alone and is incomplete. Counted here are about 50,000 clones, roughly 95% occurring once; the ten biggest clones make up 0.39%. Sequencing was done on a sample of T cells isolated from PBMCs. All receptors derive from a human donor in good health. Each CDR3 is given with its conserved first and last residue. A D gene is named only where the DNA matches it firmly. Clone size appears in some rows only: once, few, many, or a class for an expanded clone.

d_gene | j_gene | v_gene | abundance | CDR3nt | CDR3aa
. | TRBJ1-5 | TRBV19 | . | TGTGCCAGTAGTATTGGGCAGCTCAATCAGCCCCAGCATTTT | CASSIGQLNQPQHF
TRBD2 | TRBJ2-1 | TRBV9 | . | TGTGCCAGCAGCGTAGAGGTTAGCCCGGGAGGGGGTGAGCAGTTCTTC | CASSVEVSPGGGEQFF
TRBD2 | TRBJ2-1 | TRBV11-3 | . | TGTGCCAGCAGCTTGGGCTGGGGGAGGGTTGACGAGCAGTTCTTC | CASSLGWGRVDEQFF
. | TRBJ1-5 | TRBV9 | . | TGTGCCAGCAGCGTAGCAGGGGATCAGCCCCAGCATTTT | CASSVAGDQPQHF
. | TRBJ1-1 | TRBV7-2 | . | TGTGCCAGCAGCTTATATGGGGGGAGGAACACTGAAGCTTTCTTT | CASSLYGGRNTEAFF
TRBD2 | TRBJ2-7 | TRBV27 | . | TGTGCCAGCAGTTTACGGGGGGGGCCTAGCTCCTACGAGCAGTACTTC | CASSLRGGPSSYEQYF
TRBD1 | TRBJ2-7 | TRBV6-1 | . | TGTGCCAGCAGTGTCGGGACAGGGGGGTACGAGCAGTACTTC | CASSVGTGGYEQYF
. | TRBJ2-5 | TRBV7-9 | . | TGTGCCAGCAGCGACTTAACAGGACAAGAGACCCAGTACTTC | CASSDLTGQETQYF
TRBD1 | TRBJ1-1 | TRBV7-9 | . | TGTGCCAGCAGCTTACCGGGACAGGGTAATCAAGCTTTCTTT | CASSLPGQGNQAFF
. | TRBJ1-1 | TRBV7-3 | . | TGTGCCAGCAGCTACCCGGGGGAGGGAGAAGCTTTCTTT | CASSYPGEGEAFF
TRBD2 | TRBJ2-7 | TRBV29-1 | . | TGCAGCGTTGAGGGAGGGGCTACCTACGAGCAGTACTTC | CSVEGGATYEQYF
. | TRBJ2-5 | TRBV7-2 | . | TGTGCCAGCAGCTCGGGACACTATAACATACAAGAGACCCAGTACTTC | CASSSGHYNIQETQYF
. | TRBJ2-7 | TRBV7-2 | . | TGTGCCAGCAGCTTATTTCGGGGAGATGAGCAGTACTTC | CASSLFRGDEQYF
TRBD1 | TRBJ2-7 | TRBV14 | once | TGTGCCGGAGGACAGGGCAGCAGATTCTTGAGCGAGCAGTACTTC | CAGGQGSRFLSEQYF
. | TRBJ1-2 | TRBV7-9 | . | TGTGCCAGCAGTTCCACGACAGGTATCGATGGCTACACCTTC | CASSSTTGIDGYTF
. | TRBJ2-1 | TRBV10-1 | once | TGCGCCAGCAGTGAATCAGCGGGCGGCTCCTACAATGAGCAGTTCTTC | CASSESAGGSYNEQFF
. | TRBJ2-7 | TRBV11-2 | . | TGTGCCAGCAGCCGCGGAGGGGTCGGGATCTACGAGCAGTACTTC | CASSRGGVGIYEQYF
. | TRBJ2-5 | TRBV25-1 | . | TGTGCCAGCAGTTACAGGGTTATGGAGACCCAGTACTTC | CASSYRVMETQYF
TRBD2 | TRBJ2-3 | TRBV2 | few | TGTGCCAGCAGTGTCGAGCTAGCGGGTCGTAGCACAGATACGCAGTATTTT | CASSVELAGRSTDTQYF
TRBD1 | TRBJ2-1 | TRBV11-2 | . | TGTGCCAGCAGTTCCGACAGGGCGGCGGAGTTCTTC | CASSSDRAAEFF
TRBD2 | TRBJ2-7 | TRBV4-2 | . | TGTGCCAGCAGCCAAGTTTCGGGAGGGAGCTCCTACGAGCAGTACTTC | CASSQVSGGSSYEQYF
. | TRBJ2-7 | TRBV2 | . | TGTGCCAGCAAAACTAGTTACATCTCTTACGAGCAGTACTTC | CASKTSYISYEQYF
. | TRBJ2-7 | TRBV7-2 | . | TGTGCCAGCAGCTTAGGAGAGAGGCGCTACGAGCAGTACTTC | CASSLGERRYEQYF
. | TRBJ2-7 | TRBV6-1 | . | TGTGCCAGCAGTATGGCAGGGGTCAACGAGCAGTACTTC | CASSMAGVNEQYF
. | TRBJ2-7 | TRBV6-5 | . | TGTGCCAGCAAAAAGACAGCTACTTACGAGCAGTACTTC | CASKKTATYEQYF
. | TRBJ1-1 | TRBV13 | . | TGTGCCAGCAGCCACGTTCCAGGGTTACCTGAAGCTTTCTTT | CASSHVPGLPEAFF
TRBD1 | TRBJ2-5 | TRBV6-6 | . | TGTGCCAGCAGCCTTGGGACAGTTCAAGAGACCCAGTACTTC | CASSLGTVQETQYF
. | TRBJ2-7 | TRBV6-5 | . | TGTGCCAGCAGTAGCCCAGGGACCTACGAGCAGTACTTC | CASSSPGTYEQYF
TRBD1 | TRBJ2-5 | TRBV5-1 | . | TGCGCCAGCAGCTATACTCGCGCGGACAGGGGGCTTTGGAAGACCCAGTACTTC | CASSYTRADRGLWKTQYF
TRBD1 | TRBJ1-5 | TRBV6-1 | . | TGTGCCAGCAGCCCAACGACAGGGGGCAATCAGCCCCAGCATTTT | CASSPTTGGNQPQHF
TRBD2 | TRBJ2-7 | TRBV7-9 | . | TGTGCCAGCAGCTTATCTAGCGGGAGATACGAGCAGTACTTC | CASSLSSGRYEQYF
TRBD1 | TRBJ1-5 | TRBV6-6 | . | TGTGCCAGCAGTTACAGGACAGGGAGACAGCCCCAGCATTTT | CASSYRTGRQPQHF
. | TRBJ1-2 | TRBV5-1 | . | TGCGCCAGCAGCTGGGACCGGGACAATGAAGCTAACTATGGCTACACCTTC | CASSWDRDNEANYGYTF
TRBD1 | TRBJ1-5 | TRBV11-2 | once | TGTGCCAGCAGCTCAGGACAGGGAAGGCAGCCCCAGCATTTT | CASSSGQGRQPQHF
. | TRBJ2-5 | TRBV21-1 | . | TGTGCCAGCAGCAAAGGGACAGGGGAGATGTCTCAAAAAGAGACCCAGTACTTC | CASSKGTGEMSQKETQYF
TRBD1 | TRBJ2-1 | TRBV4-1 | . | TGCGCCAGCAGCCTGGGGGACAGGGAAGATGAGCAGTTCTTC | CASSLGDREDEQFF
TRBD1 | TRBJ2-3 | TRBV5-1 | . | TGCGCCAGCAGCTTGAAAAGGGACAGGGGCACAGATACGCAGTATTTT | CASSLKRDRGTDTQYF
. | TRBJ1-4 | TRBV5-4 | . | TGTGCCAGCAGCTTGACGGGGGAAAAACTGTTTTTT | CASSLTGEKLFF
. | TRBJ2-7 | TRBV10-2 | . | TGCGCCAGCAAATTACAACAAAAAGACTCCTACGAGCAGTACTTC | CASKLQQKDSYEQYF
TRBD2 | TRBJ2-1 | TRBV5-1 | . | TGCGCCAGCAGCTGGACTAGCGGGAGTATCTATGAGCAGTTCTTC | CASSWTSGSIYEQFF
TRBD2 | TRBJ2-7 | TRBV4-1 | . | TGCGCCAGCAGCCAATTGCCACTAGCGGGAGGGCGGGAGCAGTACTTC | CASSQLPLAGGREQYF
TRBD1 | TRBJ1-2 | TRBV6-5 | once | TGTGCCAGCAGTGGACAGGGGGCCAGGGGCTACACCTTC | CASSGQGARGYTF
. | TRBJ2-3 | TRBV7-9 | . | TGTGCCAGCAGGGAGAGTGGAGATACGCAGTATTTT | CASRESGDTQYF
. | TRBJ1-2 | TRBV28 | . | TGTGTCAGCGGGGGGGTGGCGGTTGACTATGGCTACACCTTC | CVSGGVAVDYGYTF
TRBD1 | TRBJ1-1 | TRBV19 | . | TGTGCCAGTCTTCCAGGGGGCCACACTGAAGCTTTCTTT | CASLPGGHTEAFF
TRBD1 | TRBJ1-5 | TRBV28 | . | TGTGCCAGCAGAAACCCTAGGACAGGGGCCAGTCAGCCCCAGCATTTT | CASRNPRTGASQPQHF
TRBD2 | TRBJ2-1 | TRBV28 | . | TGTGCCAGCAGTCGGCTAGCGGGGAGGAGGGATGAGCAGTTCTTC | CASSRLAGRRDEQFF
. | TRBJ2-7 | TRBV4-1 | . | TGCGCCAGCAGCCAAGAACAGCCCGCCTACGAGCAGTACTTC | CASSQEQPAYEQYF
. | TRBJ1-5 | TRBV19 | once | TGTGCCAGTAGTACCCCTCTGAGGGCCGAGGGCAATCAGCCCCAGCATTTT | CASSTPLRAEGNQPQHF
. | TRBJ2-7 | TRBV6-5 | . | TGTGCCAGCAGTTACAGGGGACTCTCCTACGAGCAGTACTTC | CASSYRGLSYEQYF
. | TRBJ1-5 | TRBV9 | . | TGTGCCAGCAGCGCCCTGGCTGGCAATCAGCCCCAGCATTTT | CASSALAGNQPQHF
TRBD2 | TRBJ2-5 | TRBV7-8 | . | TGTGCCAGCAGTACCACGGGGGGGTCCGAGACCCAGTACTTC | CASSTTGGSETQYF
TRBD2 | TRBJ2-1 | TRBV28 | . | TGTGCCAGCAGTTTAGGGCACCTAGCGGGAGTTGATGAGCAGTTCTTC | CASSLGHLAGVDEQFF
. | TRBJ2-2 | TRBV12-2 | once | TGTGCAAGTCGCTTAGAATTCTGTAAATGGGGACTAGCGGGAGGGTGCACCGGGGAGCTGTTTTTT | CASRLEFCKWGLAGGCTGELFF
. | TRBJ1-1 | TRBV12-5 | . | TGTGCTAGTGGTTTGGTCCCAGGTTCTTACAACACTGAAGCTTTCTTT | CASGLVPGSYNTEAFF
. | TRBJ2-7 | TRBV14 | . | TGTGCCAGCAGCCAGCAGACAGCTAGCGAGCAGTACTTC | CASSQQTASEQYF
TRBD1 | TRBJ1-2 | TRBV18 | . | TGTGCCAGCTCATCCAGACAGGGGATGGATGGCTACACCTTC | CASSSRQGMDGYTF
TRBD1 | TRBJ2-3 | TRBV19 | . | TGTGCCAGTAGTGTGACAGGGAGTAGCACAGATACGCAGTATTTT | CASSVTGSSTDTQYF